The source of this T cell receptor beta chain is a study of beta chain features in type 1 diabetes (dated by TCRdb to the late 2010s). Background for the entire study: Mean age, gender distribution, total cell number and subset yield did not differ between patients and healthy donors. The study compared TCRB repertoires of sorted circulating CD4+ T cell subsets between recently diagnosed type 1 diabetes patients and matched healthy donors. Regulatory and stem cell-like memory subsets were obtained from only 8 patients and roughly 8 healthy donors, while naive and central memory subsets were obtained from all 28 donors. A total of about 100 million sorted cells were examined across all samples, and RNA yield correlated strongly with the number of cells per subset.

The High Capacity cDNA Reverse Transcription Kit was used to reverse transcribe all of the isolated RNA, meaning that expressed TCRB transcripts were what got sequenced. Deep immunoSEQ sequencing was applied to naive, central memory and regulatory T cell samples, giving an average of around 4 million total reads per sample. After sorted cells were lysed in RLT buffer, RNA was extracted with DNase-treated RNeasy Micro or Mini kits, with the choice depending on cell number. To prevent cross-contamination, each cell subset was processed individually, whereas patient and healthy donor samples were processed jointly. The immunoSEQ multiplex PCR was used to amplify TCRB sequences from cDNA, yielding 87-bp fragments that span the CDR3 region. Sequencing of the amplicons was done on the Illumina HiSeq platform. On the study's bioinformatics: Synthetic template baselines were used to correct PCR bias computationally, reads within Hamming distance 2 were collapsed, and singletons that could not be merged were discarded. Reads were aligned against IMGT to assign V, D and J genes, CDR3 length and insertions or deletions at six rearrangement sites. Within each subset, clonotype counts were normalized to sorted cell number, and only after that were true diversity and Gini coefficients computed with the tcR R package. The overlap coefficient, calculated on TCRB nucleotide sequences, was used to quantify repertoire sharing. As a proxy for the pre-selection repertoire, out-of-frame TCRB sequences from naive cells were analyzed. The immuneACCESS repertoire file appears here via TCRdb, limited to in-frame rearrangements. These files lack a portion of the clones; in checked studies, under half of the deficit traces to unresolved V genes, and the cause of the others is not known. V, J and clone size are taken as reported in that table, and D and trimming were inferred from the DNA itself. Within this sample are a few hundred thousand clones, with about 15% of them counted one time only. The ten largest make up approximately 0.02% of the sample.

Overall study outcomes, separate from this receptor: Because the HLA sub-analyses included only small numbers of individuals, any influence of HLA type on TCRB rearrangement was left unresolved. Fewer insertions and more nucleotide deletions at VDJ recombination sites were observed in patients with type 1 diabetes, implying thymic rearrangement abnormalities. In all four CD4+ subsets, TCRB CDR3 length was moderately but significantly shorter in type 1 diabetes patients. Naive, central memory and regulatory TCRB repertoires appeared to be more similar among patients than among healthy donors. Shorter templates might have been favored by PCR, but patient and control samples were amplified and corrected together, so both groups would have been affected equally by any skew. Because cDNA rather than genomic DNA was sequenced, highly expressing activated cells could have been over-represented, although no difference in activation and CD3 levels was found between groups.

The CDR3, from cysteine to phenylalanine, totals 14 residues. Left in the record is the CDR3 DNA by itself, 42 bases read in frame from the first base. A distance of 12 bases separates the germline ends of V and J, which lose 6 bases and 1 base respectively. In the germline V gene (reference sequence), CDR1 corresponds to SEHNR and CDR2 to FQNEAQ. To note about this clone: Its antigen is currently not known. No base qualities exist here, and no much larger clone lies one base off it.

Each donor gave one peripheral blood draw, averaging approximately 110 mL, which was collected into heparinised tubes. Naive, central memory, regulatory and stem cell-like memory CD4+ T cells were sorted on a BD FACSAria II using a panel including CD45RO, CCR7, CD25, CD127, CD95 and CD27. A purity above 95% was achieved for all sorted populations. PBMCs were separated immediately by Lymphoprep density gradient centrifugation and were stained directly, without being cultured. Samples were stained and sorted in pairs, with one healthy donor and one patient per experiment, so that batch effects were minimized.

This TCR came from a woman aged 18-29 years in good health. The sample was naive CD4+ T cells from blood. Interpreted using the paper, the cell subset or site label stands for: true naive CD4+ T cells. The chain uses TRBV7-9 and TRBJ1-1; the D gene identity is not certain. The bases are TGTGCCAGCAGTCTCGATACAAGGAACACTGAAGCTTTCTTT. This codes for CASSLDTRNTEAFF.